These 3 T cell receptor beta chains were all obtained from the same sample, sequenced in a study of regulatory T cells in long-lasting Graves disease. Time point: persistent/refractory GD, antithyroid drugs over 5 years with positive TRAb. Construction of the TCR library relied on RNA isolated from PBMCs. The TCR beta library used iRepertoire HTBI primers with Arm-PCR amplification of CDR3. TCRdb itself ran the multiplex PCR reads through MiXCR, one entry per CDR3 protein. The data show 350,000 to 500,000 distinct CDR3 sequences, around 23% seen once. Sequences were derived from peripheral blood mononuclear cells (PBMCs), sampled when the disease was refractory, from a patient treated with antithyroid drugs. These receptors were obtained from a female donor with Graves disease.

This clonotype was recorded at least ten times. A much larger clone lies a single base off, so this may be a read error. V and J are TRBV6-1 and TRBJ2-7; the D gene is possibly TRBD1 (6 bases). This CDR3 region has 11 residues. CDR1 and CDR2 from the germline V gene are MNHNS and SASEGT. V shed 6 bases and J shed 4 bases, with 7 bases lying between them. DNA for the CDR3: TGTGCCAGCAGGCAGGGGTACGAGCAGTACTTC. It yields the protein CASRQGYEQYF.

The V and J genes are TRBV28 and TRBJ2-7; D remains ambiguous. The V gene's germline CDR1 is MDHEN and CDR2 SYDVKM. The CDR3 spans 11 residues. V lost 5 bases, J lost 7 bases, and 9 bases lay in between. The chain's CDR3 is CASSLQWEQYF. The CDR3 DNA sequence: TGTGCCAGCAGTCTACAGTGGGAGCAGTACTTC.

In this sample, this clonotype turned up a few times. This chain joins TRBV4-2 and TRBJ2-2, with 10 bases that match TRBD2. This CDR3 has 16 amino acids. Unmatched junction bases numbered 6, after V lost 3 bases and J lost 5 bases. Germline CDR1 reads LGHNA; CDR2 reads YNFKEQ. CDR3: CASSQASGSRTGELFF. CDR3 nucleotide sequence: TGTGCCAGCAGCCAGGCTAGCGGGAGCAGAACCGGGGAGCTGTTTTTT.